The 30 T cell receptor beta chains below were found in one sample sequenced in a study of blood T cell repertoires in COVID-19. Profiled with immunoSEQ multiplex PCR; TCRdb holds only in-frame clones, not every one. The sample includes fewer than 350,000 clones, around 87% of them seen just once. Sequenced: peripheral blood. These receptors were taken from a woman aged 45-60 years who had recovered from COVID-19.

The chain joins TRBV13 to TRBJ1-1; D is unclear. V was cut by 6 bases and J by 2 bases, with 7 bases left in between. CDR3 length: 12 residues. Germline-derived CDR1 and CDR2 are PRHDT and FYEKMQ (reference sequence). Here the CDR3 reads CASSYRNTEAFF. The DNA of the CDR3 is TGTGCCAGCAGTTATAGAAACACTGAAGCTTTCTTT.

The chain carries TRBV7-8 and TRBJ1-2, with unresolved D. The CDR3 totals 13 residues. Germline V gives CDR1 SGHVS, CDR2 FQNEAQ. Trimming removed 4 bases at V and 3 bases at J, with 9 bases between. This CDR3 is CASSSRGYYGYTF. The DNA of the CDR3 is TGTGCCAGCAGCTCACGAGGCTACTATGGCTACACCTTC.

This clone occurred once. The chain links TRBV6-2 or TRBV6-3 to TRBJ1-6; D is undetermined. In germline, CDR1 is MNHEY, CDR2 SVGEGT. The CDR3 runs to 13 residues. Trimming shortened V by 2 bases and J by 10 bases, and 9 bases separated the two germline ends. The chain's CDR3 is CASSYRLQSPLHF. For the CDR3, the DNA is TGTGCCAGCAGTTACCGTTTACAGTCACCCCTCCACTTT.

V usage is TRBV27 and J usage is TRBJ1-6; tentative D call: TRBD1 (5 bases). V was shortened by 1 base and J by 8 bases, with 9 bases between the two germline ends. The CDR3 sequence is 14 residues long. CDR1 and CDR2 from the germline V gene are MNHEY and SMNVEV (reference sequence). CDR3: CASSLWRGDSPLHF. Here the CDR3 DNA reads TGTGCCAGCAGTTTATGGAGGGGAGATTCACCCCTCCACTTT.

The chain carries TRBV6-5 and TRBJ1-4; TRBD1 agrees at 12 bases. Trimming at V came to 6 bases and at J to 4 bases, leaving 6 bases not matched to a gene. Germline CDR1 MNHEY, CDR2 SVGAGI. CDR3 length: 16 amino acids. CDR3 amino acids: CASSYGTGGGNEKLFF. The CDR3 DNA is TGTGCCAGCAGCTACGGGACAGGGGGCGGTAATGAAAAACTGTTTTTT.

The chain employs TRBV18 and TRBJ1-1; TRBD1 is a possible D gene (5 bases). Trimming stripped 1 base from V and 0 bases from J, with 12 bases between. The CDR3 spans 16 residues. Looked up from germline, CDR1 is KGHSH and CDR2 is LQKENI. The CDR3 here is CASSPQGPDLNTEAFF. The CDR3 bases are TGTGCCAGCTCACCACAGGGGCCCGATCTGAACACTGAAGCTTTCTTT.

As for this clone: The identical CDR3 is also encoded by other nucleotide sequences in the sample. The CDR3 loop is CASSLQGPYEQYF. CDR3 nucleotides: TGTGCCAGCAGCTTGCAGGGCCCATACGAGCAGTACTTC. The chain employs TRBV5-4 and TRBJ2-7; perhaps TRBD1 as D (5 bases). The V end was cut by 1 base, the J end by 4 bases, with 9 bases between. The germline gives CDR1 SGHNT, CDR2 YYREEE (reference sequence). The length of the CDR3 is 13 residues.

The chain joins TRBV6-5 to TRBJ2-3; TRBD1 might be the D (5 bases). V was clipped by 6 bases and J by 8 bases, with 15 bases between them. The length of the CDR3 is 13 residues. CDR1 is MNHEY and CDR2 is SVGAGI in the germline V gene. DNA for the CDR3: TGTGCCAGCAGCCTGGGGCCAAGTGGTACGCAGTATTTT. It codes for CASSLGPSGTQYF.

This chain links TRBV11-2 with TRBJ2-3; the D gene is possibly TRBD2 (5 bases). CDR1 is SGHAT, CDR2 FQNNGV, per germline. Deletions cut 6 bases from V and 0 bases from J, with 10 bases between. There are 14 residues in the CDR3. The CDR3 reads CASSDGLSTDTQYF. CDR3 in DNA: TGTGCCAGCAGTGATGGACTCAGCACAGATACGCAGTATTTT.

The chain uses TRBV19 and TRBJ1-4, with D maybe TRBD1 (5 bases). Germline V lookup: CDR1 LNHDA, CDR2 SQIVND (reference sequence). The CDR3 sequence is 15 residues long. Trimming took off 3 bases at V and 7 bases at J, with 15 bases between the two ends. The CDR3 coding sequence is TGTGCCAGTAGTATTCAGTCGACCGGGGGTGAAAAACTGTTTTTT. Protein sequence: CASSIQSTGGEKLFF.

V gene TRBV28 combines with J gene TRBJ1-2; 9 nucleotides match TRBD1. This CDR3 contains 14 residues. V shed 5 bases, J shed 6 bases, and the junction held 7 bases outside the gene matches. The germline V gene has CDR1 MDHEN and CDR2 SYDVKM. In DNA form, the CDR3 reads TGTGCCAGCAGTCCACCCGGACAGGGGAATGGCTACACCTTC. Residues: CASSPPGQGNGYTF.

V is TRBV5-1 and J is TRBJ2-7, with 9 bases aligning to TRBD2. CDR3 length: 17 amino acids. Per germline, CDR1 SGHRS and CDR2 YFSETQ. The V and J ends lost 2 bases and 0 bases, in that order; junction bases with no gene match: 9. The CDR3 spells CASSFSLAGPSSYEQYF. The CDR3 region has the DNA TGCGCCAGCAGCTTCTCCCTAGCGGGACCAAGCTCCTACGAGCAGTACTTC.

This clone was seen a single time. This chain links TRBV28 with TRBJ1-1; possibly TRBD1 for D (6 bases). The V gene's germline CDR1 is MDHEN and CDR2 SYDVKM. The V gene lost 2 bases and the J gene lost 11 bases, with 27 bases spanning the gap. CDR3 length: 17 residues. CDR3 loop: CASSLPGADFGVRSAFF. CDR3 sequence (DNA): TGTGCCAGCAGTTTACCAGGGGCGGATTTTGGAGTTCGGTCGGCTTTCTTT.

This sequence joins TRBV6-2 or TRBV6-3 and TRBJ1-2; D call uncertain. V was clipped by 3 bases and J by 4 bases, with 12 bases between them. This CDR3 spans 14 amino acids. Germline CDR1 MNHEY, CDR2 SVGEGT. The CDR3 DNA sequence: TGTGCCAGCAGTTATCCGGGTCCGAGCTATGGCTACACCTTC. This translates into CASSYPGPSYGYTF.

V is TRBV11-1 and J is TRBJ2-5; weak D call: TRBD2 (6 bases). The ends were cut back, 5 bases at V and 5 bases at J, with 12 bases in the middle. The CDR3 covers 13 residues. Per germline, CDR1 SGHAT and CDR2 FQDESV (reference sequence). The chain's CDR3 is CASSPGTRETQYF. As DNA, the CDR3 is TGTGCCAGCAGCCCAGGGACTCGGGAGACCCAGTACTTC.

This chain joins TRBV29-1 and TRBJ1-2; D is possibly TRBD1 (5 bases). Germline V CDR1 and CDR2: SQVTM, ANQGSEA. V lost 1 base and J lost 8, with 8 bases in between. CDR3 length equals 11 residues. The CDR3 DNA sequence: TGCAGCGTTGAAGCAGGGAAGGGCTACACCTTC. It encodes CSVEAGKGYTF.

The chain carries TRBV19 and TRBJ2-6; unclear D gene. Per the germline V gene, CDR1 is LNHDA and CDR2 is SQIVND (reference sequence). The CDR3 totals 15 residues. The V gene lost 3 bases and the J gene lost 0 bases, with 6 bases spanning the gap. CDR3 nucleotides: TGTGCCAGTAGTATGACACACTCTGGGGCCAACGTCCTGACTTTC. It specifies CASSMTHSGANVLTF.

This clone has just a few counts. CDR3 DNA: TGTGCCAGTAGTACTGTGCACAGAGCTAACTATGGCTACACCTTC. It is translated as CASSTVHRANYGYTF. The chain recombines TRBV19 with TRBJ1-2; D unresolved. CDR1 LNHDA and CDR2 SQIVND come from the germline V gene (reference sequence). Trimming shortened V by 4 bases and J by 0 bases, and 12 bases separated the two germline ends. CDR3 length: 15 residues.

V usage is TRBV11-1 and J usage is TRBJ2-3; 8 bases line up with TRBD2. Germline V lookup: CDR1 SGHAT, CDR2 FQDESV (reference sequence). Unmatched junction bases numbered 10, after V lost 4 bases and J lost 4 bases. This CDR3 is 16 amino acids long. CDR3: CASSSLGGGLPDTQYF. The CDR3 DNA follows: TGTGCCAGCAGCTCCCTCGGGGGGGGTTTGCCAGATACGCAGTATTTT.

The chain has TRBV6-5 and TRBJ1-4; 9 nucleotides line up with TRBD1. V was clipped by 6 bases and J by 7 bases; unmatched bases: 9. Germline V gene lookup returns CDR1 MNHEY and CDR2 SVGAGI. This CDR3 spans 15 amino acids. The CDR3 bases are TGTGCCAGCAGACACTCCGGGACAGGGAGTGAAAAACTGTTTTTT. Translation gives CASRHSGTGSEKLFF.

This sequence joins TRBV11-2 and TRBJ1-5; D not resolved. The germline V gene has CDR1 SGHAT and CDR2 FQNNGV. The length of the CDR3 is 12 residues. Trimming removed 4 bases at V and 6 bases at J, with 7 bases between. CDR3 DNA: TGTGCCAGCAGCTCCAACTCTCAGCCCCAGCATTTT. Protein product: CASSSNSQPQHF.

The chain has TRBV25-1 and TRBJ2-7; maybe TRBD1 (5 bases). V was trimmed by 6 bases and J by 0 bases, leaving 9 bases between them. Germline V gives CDR1 MGHDK, CDR2 SYGVNS. The CDR3 is 13 amino acids. CDR3 region: CASRTESSYEQYF. The CDR3, as DNA: TGTGCCAGCAGGACAGAGAGCTCCTACGAGCAGTACTTC.

This rearrangement joins TRBV5-1 to TRBJ2-7; D gene uncertain. Germline CDR1 and CDR2: SGHRS and YFSETQ. V lost 5 bases and J lost 0, with 12 bases in between. The CDR3 loop spans 14 amino acids. This CDR3 reads CASRTPGASYEQYF. The CDR3 DNA is TGCGCCAGCAGGACCCCAGGTGCCTCCTACGAGCAGTACTTC.

The V call is TRBV7-2, the J call TRBJ2-7, with TRBD2 as a possible D gene (5 bases). The CDR3 loop spans 16 amino acids. V was shortened by 1 base and J by 5 bases, with 18 bases between the two germline ends. In germline, CDR1 is SGHTA, CDR2 FQGNSA. The CDR3 nucleotides read TGTGCCAGCAGCTTAGTTTGGTCCGGGGTGGGCGACGAGCAGTACTTC. It specifies CASSLVWSGVGDEQYF.

This clone has just one count. The chain couples TRBV28 to TRBJ2-7; 8 nucleotides line up with TRBD2. Germline values: CDR1 MDHEN, CDR2 SYDVKM. Losses at the gene ends were 6 bases for V and 5 bases for J; bases not matched to a gene: 9. The CDR3 runs to 14 residues. Here the CDR3 reads CASRQSGRSHEQYF. In DNA form, the CDR3 reads TGTGCCAGCAGGCAGAGCGGGAGAAGCCACGAGCAGTACTTC.

The chain couples TRBV7-2 to TRBJ1-1, with 9 nucleotides matching TRBD1. Germline V gene data show CDR1 as SGHTA and CDR2 as FQGNSA. CDR3 size: 19 residues. V was pared by 4 bases and J by 1 base, with 16 bases of the junction left unmatched. CDR3 in amino acids: CASSSEQGALGRANTEAFF. The CDR3, as DNA: TGTGCCAGCAGCTCCGAACAGGGGGCACTTGGCAGGGCGAACACTGAAGCTTTCTTT.

Only a few counts were recorded for this clone. The rearrangement uses TRBV3-1 (or the pseudogene TRBV3-2) and TRBJ1-1; D is possibly TRBD1 (5 bases). With 4 bases removed from V and 3 bases from J, the gap between germline ends came to 12 bases. The CDR3 is 14 amino acids. The germline gives CDR1 LGHDT, CDR2 YNNKEL (reference sequence). As DNA, the CDR3 is TGTGCCAGCAGCCGATGCAGGGACTACACTGAAGCTTTCTTT. Translation gives CASSRCRDYTEAFF.

V gene TRBV24-1 combines with J gene TRBJ1-1, with TRBD1 matching 9 bases. V lost 4 bases to trimming and J lost 4 bases; unmatched junction nucleotides: 6. The CDR3 loop spans 15 amino acids. Germline CDR1 KGHDR, CDR2 SFDVKD. CDR3 DNA: TGTGCCACCAGTGACGGAGGACAGGGGAGCACTGAAGCTTTCTTT. Encoded protein: CATSDGGQGSTEAFF.

This chain uses TRBV15 with TRBJ1-1; no clear D. Trimming took 0 bases from V and 3 from J, leaving 5 bases between them. This CDR3 has 13 residues. Germline V gives CDR1 LNHNV, CDR2 YYDKDF (reference sequence). CDR3 DNA: TGTGCCACCAGCAGAGACGGGGACACTGAAGCTTTCTTT. Its protein product is CATSRDGDTEAFF.

The chain employs TRBV28 and TRBJ1-5; D is perhaps TRBD1 (6 bases). The V and J ends lost 6 bases and 0 bases respectively, with 15 bases between them. Germline V lookup: CDR1 MDHEN, CDR2 SYDVKM. This CDR3 has 16 residues. For the CDR3, the DNA is TGTGCCAGCAGAGTAGGGGGGGCCGGTAGCAATCAGCCCCAGCATTTT. Translating gives CASRVGGAGSNQPQHF.